The TCR beta chain under discussion was sequenced for a study of CD8+CD57+ T cells in acquired aplastic anemia. On the study more broadly: DNA per sorted CD4+ or CD8+ sample ranged roughly 0.19 to 30 ug, averaging roughly 3.5 ug. The study's findings and limits: Roughly 27 sequences, all CD8+ CDR3, were shared between patients and controls.

The TCR beta profiling, which covered VDJ combination and CDR3 sequence, was carried out using genomic DNA as the template. TCRdb itself ran the reads through MiXCR, one entry per CDR3 protein. Among some 120,000 distinct CDR3 sequences listed, under 60% were seen once. Germline CDR1 SGHNT, CDR2 YYREEE (reference sequence). The ends were cut back, 2 bases at V and 14 bases at J, with 10 bases in the middle. There are 11 residues in the CDR3. Regarding this clonotype: Its antigen is currently unknown.

Sequencing was done on patients that had shown CD8+CD57+ cell expansion by flow cytometry. With no exception, the patients had severe acquired aplastic anemia. The chain joins TRBV5-4 to TRBJ2-2; the D is unclear. The sequence was obtained from a human donor with aplastic anemia. The sequencing input was sorted CD4+, CD8+, or CD8+CD57+ T cells (not recorded which) from PBMCs. The CDR3 DNA reads TGTGCCAGCAGCTTAGTCGTGACACTGTTTTTT. As protein: CASSLVVTLFF.